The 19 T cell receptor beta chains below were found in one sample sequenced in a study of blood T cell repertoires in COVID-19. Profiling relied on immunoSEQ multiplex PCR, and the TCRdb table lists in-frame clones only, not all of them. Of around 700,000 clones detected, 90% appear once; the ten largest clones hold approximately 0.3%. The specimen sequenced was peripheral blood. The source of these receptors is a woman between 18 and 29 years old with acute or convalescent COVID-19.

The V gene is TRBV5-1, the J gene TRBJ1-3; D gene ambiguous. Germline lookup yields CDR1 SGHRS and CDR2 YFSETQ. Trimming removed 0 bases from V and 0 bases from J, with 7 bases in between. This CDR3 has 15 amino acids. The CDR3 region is CASSLAEGSGNTIYF. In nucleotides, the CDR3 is TGCGCCAGCAGCTTGGCCGAGGGCTCTGGAAACACCATATATTTT.

The CDR3: CASSLSSNSPLHF. The CDR3, as DNA: TGTGCCAGCAGTTTATCCAGTAATTCACCCCTCCACTTT. V usage is TRBV27 and J usage is TRBJ1-6; unclear D gene. The CDR3 is made up of 13 amino acids. CDR1 and CDR2 (germline): MNHEY, SMNVEV (reference sequence). V was trimmed by 0 bases and J by 6 bases, leaving 3 bases between them.

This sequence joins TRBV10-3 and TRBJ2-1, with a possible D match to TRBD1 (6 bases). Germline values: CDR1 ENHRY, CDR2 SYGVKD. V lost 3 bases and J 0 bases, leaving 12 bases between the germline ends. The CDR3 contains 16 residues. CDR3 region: CAISDSDRTSYNEQFF. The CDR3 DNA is TGTGCCATCAGTGATTCGGACAGAACCTCCTACAATGAGCAGTTCTTC.

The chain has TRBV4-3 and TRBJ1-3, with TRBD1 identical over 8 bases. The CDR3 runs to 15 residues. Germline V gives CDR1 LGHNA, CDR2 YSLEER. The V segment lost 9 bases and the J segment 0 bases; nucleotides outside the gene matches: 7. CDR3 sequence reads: CASTPGQGSGNTIYF. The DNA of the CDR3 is TGCGCCAGTACACCTGGACAGGGCTCTGGAAACACCATATATTTT.

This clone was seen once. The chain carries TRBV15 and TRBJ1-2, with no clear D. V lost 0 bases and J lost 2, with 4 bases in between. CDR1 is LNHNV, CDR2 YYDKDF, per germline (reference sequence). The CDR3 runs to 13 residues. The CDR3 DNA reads TGTGCCACCAGCAGAGAACAAAACTATGGCTACACCTTC. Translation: CATSREQNYGYTF.

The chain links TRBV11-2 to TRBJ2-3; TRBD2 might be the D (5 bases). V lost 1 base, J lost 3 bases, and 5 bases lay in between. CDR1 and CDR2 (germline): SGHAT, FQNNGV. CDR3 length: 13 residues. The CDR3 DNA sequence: TGTGCCAGCAGCTTAGGAGGGACAGATACGCAGTATTTT. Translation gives CASSLGGTDTQYF. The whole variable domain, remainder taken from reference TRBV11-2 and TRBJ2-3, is EAGVAQSPRYKIIEKRQSVAFWCNPISGHATLYWYQQILGQGPKLLIQFQNNGVVDDSQLPKDRFSAERLKGVDSTLKIQPAKLEDSAVYLCASSLGGTDTQYFGPGTRLTVL.

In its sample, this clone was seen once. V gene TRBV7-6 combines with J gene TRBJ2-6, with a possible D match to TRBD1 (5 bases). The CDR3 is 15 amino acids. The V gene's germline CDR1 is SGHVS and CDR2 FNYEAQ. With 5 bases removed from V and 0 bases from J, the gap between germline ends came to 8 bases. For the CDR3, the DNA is TGTGCCAGCAGCCCAGGGAACTCTGGGGCCAACGTCCTGACTTTC. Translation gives CASSPGNSGANVLTF.

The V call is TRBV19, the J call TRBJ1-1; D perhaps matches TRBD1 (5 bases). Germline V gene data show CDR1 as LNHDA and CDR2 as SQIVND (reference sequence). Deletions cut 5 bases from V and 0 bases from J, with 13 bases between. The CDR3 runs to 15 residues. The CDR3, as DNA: TGTGCCAGTAGTCCTTTCAGGGTGGTGAACACTGAAGCTTTCTTT. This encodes CASSPFRVVNTEAFF. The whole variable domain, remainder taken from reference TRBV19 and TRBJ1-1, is DGGITQSPKYLFRKEGQNVTLSCEQNLNHDAMYWYRQDPGQGLRLIYYSQIVNDFQKGDIAEGYSVSREKKESFPLTVTSAQKNPTAFYLCASSPFRVVNTEAFFGQGTRLTVV.

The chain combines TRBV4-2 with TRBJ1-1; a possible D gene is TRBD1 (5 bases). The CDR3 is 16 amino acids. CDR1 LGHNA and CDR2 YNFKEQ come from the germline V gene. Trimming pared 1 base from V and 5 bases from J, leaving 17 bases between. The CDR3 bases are TGTGCCAGCAGCCAAGCCCAAGGGACTTTTAGGACTGAAGCTTTCTTT. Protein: CASSQAQGTFRTEAFF.

CDR3 protein: CASSQDSLAGVGNEQFF. The CDR3 nucleotides read TGTGCCAGCAGCCAAGATTCGCTAGCGGGGGTAGGCAATGAGCAGTTCTTC. This chain connects TRBV4-2 to TRBJ2-1; 10 bases match TRBD2. In germline, CDR1 is LGHNA, CDR2 YNFKEQ. The CDR3 spans 17 residues. The trim removed 0 bases at V and 6 bases at J, leaving 8 bases unmatched.

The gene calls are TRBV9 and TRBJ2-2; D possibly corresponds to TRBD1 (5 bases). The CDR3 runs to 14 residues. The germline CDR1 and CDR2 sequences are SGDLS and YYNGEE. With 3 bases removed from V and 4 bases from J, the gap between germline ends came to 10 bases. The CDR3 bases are TGTGCCAGCAGCGCCAGGGTTACCACCGGGGAGCTGTTTTTT. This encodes CASSARVTTGELFF.

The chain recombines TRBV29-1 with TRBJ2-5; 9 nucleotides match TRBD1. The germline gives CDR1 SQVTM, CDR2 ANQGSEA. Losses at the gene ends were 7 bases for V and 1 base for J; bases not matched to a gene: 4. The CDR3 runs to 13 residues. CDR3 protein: CSANRGLQETQYF. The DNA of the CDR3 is TGCAGCGCGAACAGGGGGCTCCAAGAGACCCAGTACTTC. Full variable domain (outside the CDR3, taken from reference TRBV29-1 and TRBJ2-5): SAVISQKPSRDICQRGTSLTIQCQVDSQVTMMFWYRQQPGQSLTLIATANQGSEATYESGFVIDKFPISRPNLTFSTLTVSNMSPEDSSIYLCSANRGLQETQYFGPGTRLLVL.

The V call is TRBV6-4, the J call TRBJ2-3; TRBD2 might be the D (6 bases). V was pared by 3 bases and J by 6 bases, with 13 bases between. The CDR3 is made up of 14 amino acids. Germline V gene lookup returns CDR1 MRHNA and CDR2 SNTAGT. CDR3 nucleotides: TGTGCCAGCAGTGAAGGAGGGGCAGGCGATACGCAGTATTTT. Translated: CASSEGGAGDTQYF.

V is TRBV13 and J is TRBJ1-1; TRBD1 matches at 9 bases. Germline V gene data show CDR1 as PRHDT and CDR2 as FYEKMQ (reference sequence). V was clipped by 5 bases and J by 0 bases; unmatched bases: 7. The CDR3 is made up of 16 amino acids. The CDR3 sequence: CASSGGTGMMNTEAFF. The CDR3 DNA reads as TGTGCCAGCAGCGGTGGGACAGGGATGATGAACACTGAAGCTTTCTTT.

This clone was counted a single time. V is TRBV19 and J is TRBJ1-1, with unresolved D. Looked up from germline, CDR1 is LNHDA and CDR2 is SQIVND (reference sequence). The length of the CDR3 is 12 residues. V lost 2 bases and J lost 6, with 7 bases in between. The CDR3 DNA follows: TGTGCCAGTAGTATAATGGACTCTGAAGCTTTCTTT. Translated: CASSIMDSEAFF.

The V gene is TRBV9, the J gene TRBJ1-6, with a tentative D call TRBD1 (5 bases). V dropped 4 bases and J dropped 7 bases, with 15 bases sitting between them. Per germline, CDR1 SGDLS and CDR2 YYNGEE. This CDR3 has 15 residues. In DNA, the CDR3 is TGTGCCAGCAGCCCAAGGACAAGTTCCAATTCACCCCTCCACTTT. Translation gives CASSPRTSSNSPLHF. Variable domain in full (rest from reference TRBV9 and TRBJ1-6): DSGVTQTPKHLITATGQRVTLRCSPRSGDLSVYWYQQSLDQGLQFLIQYYNGEERAKGNILERFSAQQFPDLHSELNLSSLELGDSALYFCASSPRTSSNSPLHFGNGTRLTVT.

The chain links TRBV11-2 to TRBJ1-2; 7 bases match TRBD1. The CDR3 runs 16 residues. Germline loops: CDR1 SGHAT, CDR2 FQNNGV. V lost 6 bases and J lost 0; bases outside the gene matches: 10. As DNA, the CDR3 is TGTGCCAGCAGACTACGAGGGACAGCTACTAACTATGGCTACACCTTC. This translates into CASRLRGTATNYGYTF.

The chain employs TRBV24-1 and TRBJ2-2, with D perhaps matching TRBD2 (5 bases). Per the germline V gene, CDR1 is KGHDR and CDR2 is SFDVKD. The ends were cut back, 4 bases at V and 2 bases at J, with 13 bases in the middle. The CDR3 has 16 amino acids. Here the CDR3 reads CATSDPSSGNTGELFF. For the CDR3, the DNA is TGTGCCACCAGTGACCCCTCGAGCGGAAACACCGGGGAGCTGTTTTTT.

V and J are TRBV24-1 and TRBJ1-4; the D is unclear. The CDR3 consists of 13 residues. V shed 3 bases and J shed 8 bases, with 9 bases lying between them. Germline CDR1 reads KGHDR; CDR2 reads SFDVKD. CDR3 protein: CATSDNRLEKLFF. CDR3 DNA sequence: TGTGCCACCAGTGATAACAGACTAGAAAAACTGTTTTTT.